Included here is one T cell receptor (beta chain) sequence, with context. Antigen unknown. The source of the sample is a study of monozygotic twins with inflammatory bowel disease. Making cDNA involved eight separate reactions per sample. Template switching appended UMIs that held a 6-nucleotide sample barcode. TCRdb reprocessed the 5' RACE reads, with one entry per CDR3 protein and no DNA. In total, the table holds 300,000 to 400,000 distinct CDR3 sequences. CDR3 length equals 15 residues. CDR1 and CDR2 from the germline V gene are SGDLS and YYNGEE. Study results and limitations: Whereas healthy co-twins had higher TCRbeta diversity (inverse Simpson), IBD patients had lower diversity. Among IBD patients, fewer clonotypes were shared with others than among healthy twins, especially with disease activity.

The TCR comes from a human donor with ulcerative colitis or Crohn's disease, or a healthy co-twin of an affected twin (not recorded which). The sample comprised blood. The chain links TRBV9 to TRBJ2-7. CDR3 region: CASSVATARAYEQYF.